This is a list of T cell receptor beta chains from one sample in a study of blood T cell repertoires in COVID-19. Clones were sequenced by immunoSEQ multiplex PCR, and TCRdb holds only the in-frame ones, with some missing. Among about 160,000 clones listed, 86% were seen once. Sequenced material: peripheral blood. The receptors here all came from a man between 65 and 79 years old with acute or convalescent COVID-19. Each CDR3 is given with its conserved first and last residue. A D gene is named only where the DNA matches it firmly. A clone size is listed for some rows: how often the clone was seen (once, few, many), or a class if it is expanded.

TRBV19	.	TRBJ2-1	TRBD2	TGTGCCAGTAGTATAGTTCGCGGAGCGGGAGGCTTTAAGGGGAATGAGCAGTTCTTC	CASSIVRGAGGFKGNEQFF
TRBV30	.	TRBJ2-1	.	TGTGCCTCGGAGGTTGGCGGCTCCTACAATGAGCAGTTCTTC	CASEVGGSYNEQFF
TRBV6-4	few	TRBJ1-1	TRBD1	TGTGCCAGCAGTGAACGCCCAGGGGGGAACACTGAAGCTTTCTTT	CASSERPGGNTEAFF
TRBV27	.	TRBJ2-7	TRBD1	TGTGCCAGCAGCCACAGGGGCTACGAGCAGTACTTC	CASSHRGYEQYF
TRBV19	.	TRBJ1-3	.	TGTGCCAGCGTCCGACAGGTCCGCTCTGGAAACACCATATATTTT	CASVRQVRSGNTIYF
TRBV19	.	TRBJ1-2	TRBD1	TGTGCCAGTAGTATAGATCGGACAGGGGGCTTTGGCTACACCTTC	CASSIDRTGGFGYTF
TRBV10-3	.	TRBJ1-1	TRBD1	TGTGCCATCAGGCGTCCCGGGACAGGGTTGGACACTGAAGCTTTCTTT	CAIRRPGTGLDTEAFF
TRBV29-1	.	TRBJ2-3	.	TGCAGCGTTGAAGTAGTAGCAGATACGCAGTATTTT	CSVEVVADTQYF
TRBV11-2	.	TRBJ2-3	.	TGTGCCAGCAGCACATTAACCACAGATACGCAGTATTTT	CASSTLTTDTQYF
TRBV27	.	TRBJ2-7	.	TGTGCCAGCAGTGTTAGCGTATGGAGCTCCTACGAGCAGTACTTC	CASSVSVWSSYEQYF
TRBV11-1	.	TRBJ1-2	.	TGTGCCAGCAGCGCCGGGACACAGTCCGCTGGCTACACCTTC	CASSAGTQSAGYTF
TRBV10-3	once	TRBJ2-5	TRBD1	TGTGCCATCAGTGACTCCGGACAGGGGGCTCGGGAGACCCAGTACTTC	CAISDSGQGARETQYF
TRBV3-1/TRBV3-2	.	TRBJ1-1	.	TGTGCCAGCAGCCAAGAAGACAGGAACACTGAAGCTTTCTTT	CASSQEDRNTEAFF
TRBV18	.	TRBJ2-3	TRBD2	TGTGCCAGCTCACCACGGACTAGCGCTGGCACAGATACGCAGTATTTT	CASSPRTSAGTDTQYF
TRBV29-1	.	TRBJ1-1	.	TGCAGCGTTGAAGAGGTGGCGAACACTGAAGCTTTCTTT	CSVEEVANTEAFF
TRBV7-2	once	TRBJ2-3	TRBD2	TGTGCCAGCAGCCAACTAGCGTCCTCCACAGATACGCAGTATTTT	CASSQLASSTDTQYF
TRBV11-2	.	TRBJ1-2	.	TGTGCCAGCAGCTTAGAACGCGGAGTTGGGGGCTACACCTTC	CASSLERGVGGYTF
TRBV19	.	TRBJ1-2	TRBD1	TGTGCCAGTAGTAGCCGGACAGGGGGTAATGGCTACACCTTC	CASSSRTGGNGYTF
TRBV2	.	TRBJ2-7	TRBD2	TGTGCCAGCAGTGAAGCCTCTTTATCTAGCGGGAGCCACGAGCAGTACTTC	CASSEASLSSGSHEQYF
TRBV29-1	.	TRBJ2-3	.	TGCAGCGTTGAAGTAGGGGCGGTAGATACGCAGTATTTT	CSVEVGAVDTQYF
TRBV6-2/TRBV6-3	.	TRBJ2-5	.	TGTGCCAGCAGTTATCGGCAAGAGACCCAGTACTTC	CASSYRQETQYF
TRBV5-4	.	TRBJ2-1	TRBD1	TGTGCCAGCAGCTTGGAGGGACAGGGGACCTACAATGAGCAGTTCTTC	CASSLEGQGTYNEQFF
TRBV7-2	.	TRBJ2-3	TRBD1	TGTGCCAGCAGCTTAGACAGGGGTGTTTCAGATACGCAGTATTTT	CASSLDRGVSDTQYF
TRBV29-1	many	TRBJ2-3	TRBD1	TGCAGCGTTAGTGGACAGGGTAACACAGATACGCAGTATTTT	CSVSGQGNTDTQYF
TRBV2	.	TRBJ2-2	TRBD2	TGTGCCAGCAGTGAGGTACTAGCGGCGAACACCGGGGAGCTGTTTTTT	CASSEVLAANTGELFF
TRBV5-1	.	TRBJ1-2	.	TGCGCCAGCAGCTTGGAGCCCCCTGAGAGCGGCTACACCTTC	CASSLEPPESGYTF
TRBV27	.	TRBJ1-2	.	TGTGCCAGCAGTTTTCAACAGAGCGGGTTCTATGGCTACACCTTC	CASSFQQSGFYGYTF
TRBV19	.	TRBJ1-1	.	TGTGCCAGTAGTAAACAGATAAACACTGAAGCTTTCTTT	CASSKQINTEAFF
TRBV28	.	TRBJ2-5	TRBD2	TGTGCCAGCAGTTTCCTAGCGGGAGAAGGTGCCCAGTACTTC	CASSFLAGEGAQYF
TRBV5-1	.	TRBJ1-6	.	TGCGCCAGCAGCGGTGGGACAAGCCAGAATTCACCCCTCCACTTT	CASSGGTSQNSPLHF
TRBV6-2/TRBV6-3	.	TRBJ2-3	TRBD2	TGTGCCAGCAGTTTTCCACGTAGCGGGAGGGAAGATACGCAGTATTTT	CASSFPRSGREDTQYF
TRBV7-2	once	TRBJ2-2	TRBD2	TGTGCCAGCAGCTTGGCTAGCGGGGGCACCGGGGAGCTGTTTTTT	CASSLASGGTGELFF
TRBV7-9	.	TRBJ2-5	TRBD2	TGTGCCACCCGACTAGCGGGGGAGGGAGAGACCCAGTACTTC	CATRLAGEGETQYF
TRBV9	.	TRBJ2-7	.	TGTGCCAGCAGCGTAGGGGACACATCAAACTACGAGCAGTACTTC	CASSVGDTSNYEQYF
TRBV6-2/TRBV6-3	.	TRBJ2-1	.	TGTGCCAGCAGTTACGATCTCGTGGCAGAGCAGTTCTTC	CASSYDLVAEQFF
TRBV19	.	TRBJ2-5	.	TGTGCCAGTAGTATTAGACGGGGGGCCCAAGAGACCCAGTACTTC	CASSIRRGAQETQYF
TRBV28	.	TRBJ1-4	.	TGTGCCAGCAGTTTGCAGTTGTCAGGAGGTAATGAAAAACTGTTTTTT	CASSLQLSGGNEKLFF
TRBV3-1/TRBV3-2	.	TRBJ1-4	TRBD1	TGTGCCAGCAGGCGGACAGGGAGTGAAGAAAAACTGTTTTTT	CASRRTGSEEKLFF
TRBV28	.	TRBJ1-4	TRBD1	TGTGCCAGCAGTTCCCGACAGGGGGCGTTGGAAAAACTGTTTTTT	CASSSRQGALEKLFF
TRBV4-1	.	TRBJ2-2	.	TGCGCCAGCAGCCACCACAAGGGGGACACCGGGGAGCTGTTTTTT	CASSHHKGDTGELFF
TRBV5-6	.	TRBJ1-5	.	TGTGCCAGCAGCTTTTGGTCAGAACAGCCCAATCAGCCCCAGCATTTT	CASSFWSEQPNQPQHF